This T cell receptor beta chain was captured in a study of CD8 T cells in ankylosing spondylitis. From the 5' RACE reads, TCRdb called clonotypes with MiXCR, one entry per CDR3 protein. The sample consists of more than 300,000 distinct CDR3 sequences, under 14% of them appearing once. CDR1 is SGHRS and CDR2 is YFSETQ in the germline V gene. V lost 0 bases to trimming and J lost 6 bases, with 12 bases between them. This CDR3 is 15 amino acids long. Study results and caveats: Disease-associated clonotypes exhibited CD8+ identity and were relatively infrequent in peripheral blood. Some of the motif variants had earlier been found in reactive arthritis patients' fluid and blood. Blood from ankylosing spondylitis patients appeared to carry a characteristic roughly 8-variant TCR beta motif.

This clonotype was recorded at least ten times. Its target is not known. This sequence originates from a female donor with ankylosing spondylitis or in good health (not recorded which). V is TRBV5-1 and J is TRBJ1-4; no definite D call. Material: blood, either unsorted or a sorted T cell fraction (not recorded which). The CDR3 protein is CASSLASRTDEKLFF. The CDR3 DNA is TGCGCCAGCAGCTTGGCGTCTCGCACAGATGAAAAACTGTTTTTT. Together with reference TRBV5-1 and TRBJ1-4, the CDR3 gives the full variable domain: KAGVTQTPRYLIKTRGQQVTLSCSPISGHRSVSWYQQTPGQGLQFLFEYFSETQRNKGNFPGRFSGRQFSNSRSEMNVSTLELGDSALYLCASSLASRTDEKLFFGSGTQLSVL.